One sample yielded the 30 T cell receptor beta chains listed below, sequenced in a study of monozygotic twins with inflammatory bowel disease (dated by TCRdb to between 2018 and 2021). Receptor libraries were prepared by 5' RACE. Instrument used: Illumina HiSeq 2500. Following reprocessing of the reads by TCRdb, the data hold one row per CDR3 protein sequence and no DNA is available. The data table for this sample lists 420,000 or so distinct CDR3 sequences. Approximately 2.3% of the sample is held by the ten biggest clonotypes. The specimen sequenced was blood. All receptors come from a human donor with ulcerative colitis or Crohn's disease, or a healthy co-twin of an affected twin (not recorded which).

V is TRBV28 and J is TRBJ2-7. The CDR3 has 12 residues. The germline V gene has CDR1 MDHEN and CDR2 SYDVKM. The CDR3 loop is CASNQEVYEQYF.

The V call is TRBV28, the J call TRBJ2-7; TCRdb gives TRBD1 as the D gene, but with no DNA this cannot be confirmed. This CDR3 spans 21 amino acids. CDR1 and CDR2 from the germline V gene are MDHEN and SYDVKM. The CDR3 region is CASSLRGWLGTSGRSSYEQYF.

The chain carries TRBV7-7 and TRBJ2-7. The CDR3 is made up of 15 amino acids. CDR1 is SSHAT, CDR2 FNYEAQ, per germline (reference sequence). The CDR3 spells CASTLLWDTSYEQYF.

The chain links TRBV6-6 to TRBJ2-7; TCRdb names TRBD1, which stays unverified in the absence of DNA. Germline-derived CDR1 and CDR2 are MNHNY and SVGAGI (reference sequence). CDR3 size: 14 residues. CDR3 amino acids: CASRTPGNLYEQYF.

The chain couples TRBV29-1 to TRBJ1-1; TCRdb selects TRBD1, and the lack of DNA leaves this call unchecked. The V gene's germline CDR1 is SQVTM and CDR2 ANQGSEA. The CDR3 length is 11 residues. CDR3 region: CSGGRNTEAFF.

This CDR3 reads CSARGQPNTEAFF. This chain uses TRBV20-1 with TRBJ1-1; TCRdb outputs TRBD1, but without DNA this stays unchecked. Germline values: CDR1 DFQATT, CDR2 SNEGSKA (reference sequence). The CDR3 loop spans 13 amino acids.

V gene TRBV7-2 combines with J gene TRBJ2-1; TCRdb returns TRBD2, unconfirmable since there is no DNA. This CDR3 has 13 amino acids. From germline, CDR1 is SGHTA and CDR2 FQGNSA. The CDR3 is CASSLLAYNEQFF. Supplemented by reference TRBV7-2 and TRBJ2-1, the full variable domain reads GAGVSQSPSNKVTEKGKDVELRCDPISGHTALYWYRQSLGQGLEFLIYFQGNSAPDKSGLPSDRFSAERTGGSVSTLTIQRTQQEDSAVYLCASSLLAYNEQFFGPGTRLTVL.

This chain uses TRBV7-2 with TRBJ1-5. The CDR3 has 12 residues. The germline V gene has CDR1 SGHTA and CDR2 FQGNSA. The chain's CDR3 is CASSSGYQPQHF.

The chain is built from TRBV7-9 and TRBJ2-3; TCRdb gives TRBD1 as the D gene, but with no DNA this cannot be confirmed. The CDR3 length is 14 residues. Per the germline V gene, CDR1 is SEHNR and CDR2 is FQNEAQ (reference sequence). CDR3 residues: CASSFTGTADTQYF.

The rearrangement links TRBV30 to TRBJ1-2. Germline V gene lookup returns CDR1 GTSNPN and CDR2 SVGIG (reference sequence). The CDR3 is made up of 13 amino acids. This CDR3 reads CAWSVKGNYGYTF.

The chain employs TRBV7-9 and TRBJ1-2; the TRBD1 assignment by TCRdb is unverifiable without DNA. Germline V gene sequence: CDR1 SEHNR, CDR2 FQNEAQ (reference sequence). The length of the CDR3 is 15 residues. Here the CDR3 reads CASSLIGGFSYGYTF.

The chain combines TRBV28 with TRBJ1-5; TCRdb's D gene call, TRBD1, goes unchecked for lack of DNA. CDR3 size: 15 residues. CDR1 and CDR2 from the germline V gene are MDHEN and SYDVKM. Here the CDR3 reads CASSPGGKGNQPQHF.

The rearrangement links TRBV7-2 to TRBJ2-1; TCRdb names TRBD1, which stays unverified in the absence of DNA. The CDR3 sequence is 14 residues long. CDR1 is SGHTA, CDR2 FQGNSA, per germline. The CDR3 here is CASSLDRGHDEQFF.

V is TRBV12-3 or TRBV12-4 and J is TRBJ2-7; TCRdb picks TRBD1, but there is no DNA to check that call. This CDR3 spans 15 amino acids. CDR3 protein: CASSPWGEGPYEQYF.

The chain carries TRBV27 and TRBJ1-1; the TRBD1 assignment by TCRdb is unverifiable without DNA. CDR1 and CDR2 from the germline V gene are MNHEY and SMNVEV (reference sequence). The CDR3 covers 14 residues. CDR3: CASSGQSMNTEAFF.

This rearrangement joins TRBV3-1 to TRBJ2-5; checking the TCRdb D call of TRBD1 is not possible without DNA. CDR3 length: 16 residues. Germline V gene lookup returns CDR1 LGHDT and CDR2 YNNKEL (reference sequence). CDR3 protein: CASSQLRRPGVETQYF.

The V call is TRBV27, the J call TRBJ1-2; TCRdb designates TRBD1, a call that cannot be tested without DNA. This CDR3 contains 16 residues. Germline V gene data show CDR1 as MNHEY and CDR2 as SMNVEV (reference sequence). CDR3 loop: CASSGWTEPSNYGYTF.

This CDR3 is CASLIKEKQFF. The chain is built from TRBV2 and TRBJ1-4. There are 11 residues in the CDR3. CDR1 SNHLY and CDR2 FYNNEI come from the germline V gene. The full variable domain, rest sourced from reference TRBV2 and TRBJ1-4, is EPEVTQTPSHQVTQMGQEVILRCVPISNHLYFYWYRQILGQKVEFLVSFYNNEISEKSEIFDDQFSVERPDGSNFTLKIRSTKLEDSAMYFCASLIKEKQFFGSGTQLSVL.

The V gene is TRBV5-1, the J gene TRBJ1-2; TCRdb indicates TRBD1, and absent DNA this call remains unverified. The germline V gene encodes CDR1 SGHRS and CDR2 YFSETQ. This CDR3 contains 15 residues. This CDR3 is CASSFSGGLSDGYTF.

The chain recombines TRBV3-1 with TRBJ2-1; TCRdb picks TRBD2, but there is no DNA to check that call. The germline V gene encodes CDR1 LGHDT and CDR2 YNNKEL (reference sequence). CDR3 length: 17 residues. The CDR3 sequence is CASTIGGGLAGRGEQFF.

The rearrangement joins TRBV18 to TRBJ2-5; TCRdb indicates TRBD1, and absent DNA this call remains unverified. Germline loops: CDR1 KGHSH, CDR2 LQKENI. This CDR3 region has 13 residues. The CDR3 loop reads CASSPGAQETQYF.

The chain employs TRBV18 and TRBJ1-5; the TCRdb call, TRBD1, lacks DNA for checking. Per germline, CDR1 KGHSH and CDR2 LQKENI. The CDR3 runs 16 residues. The CDR3 protein is CASSPPGQGAYQPQHF.

This chain connects TRBV11-2 to TRBJ2-7. Germline-derived CDR1 and CDR2 are SGHAT and FQNNGV. CDR3 length: 12 amino acids. This CDR3 is CASSLVWYEQYF.

V gene TRBV12-3 or TRBV12-4 combines with J gene TRBJ2-5; TCRdb's D gene call, TRBD1, goes unchecked for lack of DNA. CDR3 length equals 15 residues. CDR3 region: CASRSGTGGAETQYF.

The chain has TRBV9 and TRBJ1-5. CDR3 length: 14 amino acids. Germline V gene lookup returns CDR1 SGDLS and CDR2 YYNGEE. The CDR3 reads CASSVGYSNQPQHF.

This chain joins TRBV6-1 and TRBJ1-5; there is no DNA to check the TCRdb D call of TRBD1. Germline V lookup: CDR1 MNHNS, CDR2 SASEGT. This CDR3 comprises 13 residues. Here the CDR3 reads CASSRTRIEPQHF.

This chain joins TRBV5-1 and TRBJ2-2; TCRdb returns TRBD2, unconfirmable since there is no DNA. The germline CDR1 and CDR2 sequences are SGHRS and YFSETQ. The CDR3 is 18 residues long. CDR3 in amino acids: CASSLKTPGLAAKGELFF.

CDR3 sequence reads: CASSVDIGTGVGEAFF. The chain links TRBV9 to TRBJ1-1; TCRdb's D call of TRBD1 is untestable without DNA. Germline assignment: CDR1 SGDLS and CDR2 YYNGEE. This CDR3 contains 16 residues.

This chain uses TRBV18 with TRBJ1-2; TCRdb calls TRBD1, which cannot be checked without DNA. The CDR3 totals 15 residues. The germline V gene encodes CDR1 KGHSH and CDR2 LQKENI. CDR3 residues: CASSQTGRGEEGYTF.

CDR3 protein: CASSMSRTYEQYF. The chain employs TRBV19 and TRBJ2-7. Germline loops: CDR1 LNHDA, CDR2 SQIVND (reference sequence). The CDR3 is 13 amino acids.